This T cell receptor beta chain derives from a study of T cells after yellow fever vaccination. The study's findings and limits: Within FACS-sorted repertoires, abundant clonotypes contaminating from the bulk population could be present.

The V end lost 0 bases, the J end lost 10 bases, and 4 bases lay between the germline ends. The CDR3 has 12 residues. Germline CDR1 SEHNR, CDR2 FQNEAQ (reference sequence). TCRdb redid the calling of the 5' RACE reads with MiXCR, one entry per CDR3 protein. The table records about 370,000 distinct CDR3 sequences, around a tenth of them present only once. This clonotype has at least ten counts. Antigen specificity is unknown. This clonotype was sampled from a man between 18 and 35 years old who received the YFV17D yellow fever vaccine. The sample consisted of PBMCs, taken on the day of the first yellow fever vaccination. This sequence joins TRBV7-9 and TRBJ1-6; D gene unclear. The CDR3 sequence is CASSLAGSPLHF. The CDR3 DNA reads TGTGCCAGCAGCTTAGCAGGATCACCCCTCCACTTT.